A selection of T cell receptor beta chains follows, all from one sample in a study of T cells in Graves' hyperthyroidism and ophthalmopathy. TCRdb re-called the multiplex PCR reads with MiXCR, one entry per CDR3 protein. The table lists fewer than 300,000 distinct CDR3 sequences, less than 30% of them singletons. The sequencing input was blood. The origin of the receptors is a man aged 40-49 years with Graves' hyperthyroidism that later progressed to Graves' ophthalmopathy. The CDR3 runs from the conserved cysteine through the conserved F or W. The order of the fields is J gene, V gene, D gene, clone size, CDR3 length, CDR3 DNA, CDR3 protein. D genes are given only for firm matches. Clone size appears in some rows only: once, few, many, or a class for an expanded clone.

>TRBJ2-2|TRBV6-5|TRBD2|many|15
TGTGCCAGCAGTTCCAGCGGGAGGGTAACCGGGGAGCTGTTTTTT
CASSSSGRVTGELFF
>TRBJ1-1|TRBV11-3|NA|many|13
TGTGCCAGCAGCTCGCGAGGACGCTCTGAAGCTTTCTTT
CASSSRGRSEAFF
>TRBJ2-7|TRBV30|NA|NA|14
TGTGCCTGGACCCGTAGGACCTTAACCTACGAGCAGTACTTC
CAWTRRTLTYEQYF
>TRBJ2-7|TRBV20-1|TRBD1|many|16
TGCAGTGCTAAACCCCCCCTCGACAGGGGACTGTACGAGCAGTACTTC
CSAKPPLDRGLYEQYF
>TRBJ2-2|TRBV6-1|NA|few|15
TGTGCCAGCAGGATACAGGGATTGGACACCGGGGAGCTGTTTTTT
CASRIQGLDTGELFF
>TRBJ1-1|TRBV9|NA|NA|14
TGTGCCAGCAGCGCGACGACAAGTTTCCCTGAAGCTTTCTTT
CASSATTSFPEAFF
>TRBJ2-7|TRBV24-1|TRBD1|many|15
TGTGCCACCAGTGATCCGAGGACAGGGTGGTACGAGCAGTACTTC
CATSDPRTGWYEQYF
>TRBJ1-1|TRBV11-1|NA|NA|14
TGTGCCAGCAGCTTAGAAGAGGTAGGCACTGAAGCTTTCTTT
CASSLEEVGTEAFF
>TRBJ1-1|TRBV3-1|NA|many|13
TGTGCCACTTCTGGTCCGGTGAACACTGAAGCTTTCTTT
CATSGPVNTEAFF
>TRBJ2-7|TRBV3-1|TRBD2|many|15
TGTGCCAGCAGCCCGAGGGCTAGCGGGGCCTACGAGCAGTACTTC
CASSPRASGAYEQYF
>TRBJ2-3|TRBV4-2|NA|few|14
TGTGCCAGCAGCTCGTCGGGGGAGACAGATACGCAGTATTTT
CASSSSGETDTQYF
>TRBJ2-5|TRBV28|NA|many|11
TGTGCCAGCGGGGTAGGGGAGACCCAGTACTTC
CASGVGETQYF
>TRBJ2-2|TRBV28|NA|NA|14
TGTGCCAGCAGCACCAGACTACAACCCGGGGAGCTGTTTTTT
CASSTRLQPGELFF
>TRBJ1-5|TRBV29-1|TRBD1|many|14
TGCAGCGTTGTGGTGGGGACAGCTAATCAGCCCCAGCATTTT
CSVVVGTANQPQHF
>TRBJ1-2|TRBV19|NA|many|14
TGTGCCAGTAGTATCCCCCATGGCATAGATGGCTACACCTTC
CASSIPHGIDGYTF
>TRBJ1-2|TRBV6-5|TRBD1|NA|15
TGTGCCAGCAGTTACTCAACGGCAGGGGGCGGCGGCTACACCTTC
CASSYSTAGGGGYTF
>TRBJ2-7|TRBV5-1|NA|many|14
TGCGCCAGCAGCTTGTATCAAGACTCCTACGAGCAGTACTTC
CASSLYQDSYEQYF
>TRBJ2-5|TRBV11-1|NA|many|14
TGTGCCAGCAGCTTAAGGGCGGCACAAGAGACCCAGTACTTC
CASSLRAAQETQYF
>TRBJ1-2|TRBV6-1|NA|many|14
TGTGCCAGCAGTGAGGTCGTCCAAAGTTATGGCTACACCTTC
CASSEVVQSYGYTF
>TRBJ2-5|TRBV12-3/TRBV12-4|NA|many|14
TGTGCCAGCAGTCCCGGAGGTGGGTGGGAGACCCAGTACTTC
CASSPGGGWETQYF
>TRBJ2-3|TRBV20-1|TRBD2|NA|14
TGCAGTGTTATCGGACTAGCAAGCACAGATACGCAGTATTTT
CSVIGLASTDTQYF
>TRBJ1-2|TRBV18|NA|many|13
TGTGCCAGCTCACCACCTTCGTCCTATGGCTACACCTTC
CASSPPSSYGYTF
>TRBJ1-5|TRBV7-8|NA|many|15
TGTGCCAGCAGCTTAGACACAGGGTTTGCTCAGCCCCAGCATTTT
CASSLDTGFAQPQHF
>TRBJ1-1|TRBV6-5|NA|many|14
TGTGCCAGCAGCTACCAGGGGATGACCACTGAAGCTTTCTTT
CASSYQGMTTEAFF
>TRBJ1-1|TRBV20-1|NA|NA|15
TGCAGTGCTAGAGATTCGAGACAATCTAGCACTGAAGCTTTCTTT
CSARDSRQSSTEAFF
>TRBJ1-1|TRBV12-3/TRBV12-4|NA|NA|15
TGTGCCAGCAGTCCTGGAGGACGGGCGAACACTGAAGTTTTCTTT
CASSPGGRANTEVFF
>TRBJ2-2|TRBV6-2/TRBV6-3|TRBD2|NA|15
TGTGCCAGCAGTTACTCGGGACTAGCGGGCGGGGAGCTGTTTTTT
CASSYSGLAGGELFF
>TRBJ1-1|TRBV25-1|NA|many|15
TGTGCCAGCAGTGAATCCACCGTGGGTAACACTGAAGCTTTCTTT
CASSESTVGNTEAFF
>TRBJ1-3|TRBV15|NA|NA|15
TGTGCCACCAGCCGAGGGAGCCTCTCTGGAAACACCATATATTTT
CATSRGSLSGNTIYF
>TRBJ2-7|TRBV12-3/TRBV12-4|NA|few|15
TGTGCCAGCAGTTTTTGGGATGGCCTGCTCCACGAGCAGTACTTC
CASSFWDGLLHEQYF
>TRBJ1-3|TRBV12-3/TRBV12-4|TRBD1|many|15
TGTGCCAGCAGAAGGAAGGGGGCGCCTGGAAACACCATATATTTT
CASRRKGAPGNTIYF
>TRBJ2-5|TRBV9|NA|many|16
TGTGCCAGCAGCGTAGCTATCGAGACATCCCAAGAGACCCAGTACTTC
CASSVAIETSQETQYF
>TRBJ1-1|TRBV6-5|NA|many|13
TGTGCCAGCAGCATCACTCGGGACACTGAAGCTTTCTTT
CASSITRDTEAFF
>TRBJ1-1|TRBV6-1|TRBD1|many|14
TGTGCCAGCGGGACAGGAGGGGGAAACACTGAAGCTTTCTTT
CASGTGGGNTEAFF
>TRBJ1-1|TRBV19|NA|many|15
TGTGCCAGTAGTAGAGGACAGTCAAGGAACACTGAAGCTTTCTTT
CASSRGQSRNTEAFF
>TRBJ2-7|TRBV20-1|NA|NA|14
TGCAGTGCTAGAGAAACAGGGAAACGGGACGAGCAGTACTTC
CSARETGKRDEQYF
>TRBJ1-1|TRBV20-1|TRBD1|many|11
TGCAGTGCTAGTACAGGGGGGTCTACTTTCTTT
CSASTGGSTFF
>TRBJ2-5|TRBV5-1|TRBD1|many|15
TGCGCCAGCAGCGGAACGACAGGGGGCGCGGAGACCCAGTACTTC
CASSGTTGGAETQYF
>TRBJ2-1|TRBV6-1|NA|many|15
TGTGCCAGCAGTGGGACTGCAAGCTCCTACAATGAGCAGTTCTTC
CASSGTASSYNEQFF
>TRBJ2-7|TRBV19|TRBD1|many|13
TGTGCCAGTAGCCGGACAGGTTTTGTCGAGCAGTACTTC
CASSRTGFVEQYF
>TRBJ2-5|TRBV3-1|NA|many|13
TGTGCCAGCAGCCAAGCGGGAGCAGAGACCCAGTACTTC
CASSQAGAETQYF
>TRBJ1-1|TRBV9|NA|many|14
TGTGCCAGCAGCCTAACCTTAACCCCGAGTGAAGCTTTCTTT
CASSLTLTPSEAFF
>TRBJ2-5|TRBV4-1|TRBD2|many|13
TGCGCCAGCAGCACCGGGAGGTTGGAGACCCAGTACTTC
CASSTGRLETQYF
>TRBJ1-1|TRBV19|TRBD1|many|13
TGTGCCAGTAGTATAACAGGGGCTGGAAAAGCTTTCTTT
CASSITGAGKAFF
>TRBJ2-7|TRBV6-5|NA|many|13
TGTGCCAGCAGTTATGAACACTCCTACGAGCAGTACTTC
CASSYEHSYEQYF
>TRBJ1-5|TRBV6-1|NA|many|14
TGTGCCAGCAGTGCGAGCACGCAAAATCAGCCCCAGCATTTT
CASSASTQNQPQHF
>TRBJ2-7|TRBV28|NA|NA|16
TGTGCCAGCAGTTTATTTTGGCGCCCAGACTCCTACGAGCAGTACTTC
CASSLFWRPDSYEQYF
>TRBJ2-5|TRBV20-1|NA|few|13
TGCAGTGCTAGAGGGTCTCCAGAAGAGACCCAGTACTTC
CSARGSPEETQYF
>TRBJ2-7|TRBV11-2|NA|many|17
TGTGCCAGCAGCTTAGACCCCCGCGCCTCGTTATTTCGTGAGCAGTACTTC
CASSLDPRASLFREQYF
>TRBJ2-5|TRBV7-8|NA|many|15
TGTGCCAGCAGCTTAGTTGTGCGGAAAAAAGAGACCCAGTACTTC
CASSLVVRKKETQYF
>TRBJ2-3|TRBV6-1|NA|NA|11
TGTGCCAGCCTTACCGGGACTTCGCAGTATTTT
CASLTGTSQYF
>TRBJ2-5|TRBV28|NA|once|11
TGTGCCAGCAGTTCGCCAGAGACCCAGTACTTC
CASSSPETQYF